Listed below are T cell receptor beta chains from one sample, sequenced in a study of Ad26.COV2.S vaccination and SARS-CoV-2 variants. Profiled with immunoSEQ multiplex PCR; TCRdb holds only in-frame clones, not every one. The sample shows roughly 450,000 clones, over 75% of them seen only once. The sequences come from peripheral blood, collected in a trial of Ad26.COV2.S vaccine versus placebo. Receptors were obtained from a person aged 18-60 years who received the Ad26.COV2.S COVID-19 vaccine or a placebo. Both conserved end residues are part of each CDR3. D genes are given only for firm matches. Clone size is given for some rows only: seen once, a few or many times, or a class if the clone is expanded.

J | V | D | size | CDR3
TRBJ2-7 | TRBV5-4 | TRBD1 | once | CATTFTGTGVEQYF
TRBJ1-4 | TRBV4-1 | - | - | CASSQERALGEKLFF
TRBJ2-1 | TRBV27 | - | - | CASSLQRPGYNEQFF
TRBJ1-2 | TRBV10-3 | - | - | CAISETDINYGYTF
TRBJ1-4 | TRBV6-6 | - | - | CASSYSSEKLFF
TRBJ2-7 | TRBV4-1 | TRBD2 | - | CASSQDHSLAGRSQEQYF
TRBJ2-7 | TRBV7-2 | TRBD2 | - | CASSQTSGRFYEQYF
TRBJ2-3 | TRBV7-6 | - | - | CASSLDLVTDTQYF
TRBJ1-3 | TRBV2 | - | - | CASSALGNTIYF
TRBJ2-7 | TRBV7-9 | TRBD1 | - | CASSLDAVWTGNYEQYF
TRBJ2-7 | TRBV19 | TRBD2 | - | CASRPGLAGDYEQYF
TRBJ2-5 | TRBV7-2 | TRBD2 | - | CASSLGLAGNQETQYF
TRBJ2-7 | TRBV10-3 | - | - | CAISPTDYEQYF
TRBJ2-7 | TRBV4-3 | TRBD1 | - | CASSRDRGNEQYF
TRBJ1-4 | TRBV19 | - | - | CASKGGQVANEKLFF
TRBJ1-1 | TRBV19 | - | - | CASSHHRSANTEAFF
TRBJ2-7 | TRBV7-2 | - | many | CASSSRQTYEQYF
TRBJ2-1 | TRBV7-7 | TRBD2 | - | CASSLSPSGSSYNEQFF
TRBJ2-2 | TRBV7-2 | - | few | CASSHGGRENTGELFF
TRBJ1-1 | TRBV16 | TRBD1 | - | CASSQTGTGGLNTEAFF
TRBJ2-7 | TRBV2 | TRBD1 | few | CASSESGGGEQYF
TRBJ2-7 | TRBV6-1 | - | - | CASSEVDDGAYEQYF
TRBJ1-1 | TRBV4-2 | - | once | CASSHQGLMNTEAFF
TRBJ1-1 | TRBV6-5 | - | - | CASSYDIVNTEAFF
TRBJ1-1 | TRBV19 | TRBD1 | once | CASNPAGTGRGRTEAFF
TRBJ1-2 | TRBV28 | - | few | CASRASETYGYTF
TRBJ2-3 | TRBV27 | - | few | CASTLRAGGTDTQYF
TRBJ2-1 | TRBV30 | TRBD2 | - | CALIPGTSGSIRNEQFF
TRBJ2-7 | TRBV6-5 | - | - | CASSYSQGRGLYEQYF
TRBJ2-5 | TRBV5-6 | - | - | CASSLVEETQYF
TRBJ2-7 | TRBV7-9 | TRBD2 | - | CASSLTAGGPYEQYF
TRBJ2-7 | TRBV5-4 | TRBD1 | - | CASSPPGDRNYEQYF
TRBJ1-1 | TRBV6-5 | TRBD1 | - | CASSWDRRNTEAFF
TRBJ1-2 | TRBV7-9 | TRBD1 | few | CASSSGQRYGYTF
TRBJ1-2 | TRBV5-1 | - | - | CASRSTGILGYTF
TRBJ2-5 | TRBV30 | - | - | CAGEGMGETQYF
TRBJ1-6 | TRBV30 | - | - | CAWSVMGAGNSPLHF
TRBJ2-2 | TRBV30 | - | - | CAWRDRLDTGELFF
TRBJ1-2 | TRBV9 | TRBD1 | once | CASSVGGTAKNYGYTF
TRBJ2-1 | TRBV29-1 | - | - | CSVGGRGSYNEQFF
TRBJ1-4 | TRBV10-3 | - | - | CAISPGENEKLFF
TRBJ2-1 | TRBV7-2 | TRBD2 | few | CASSLDISGRSFEQFF
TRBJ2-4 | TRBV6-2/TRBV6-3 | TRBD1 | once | CASSYDRAAKNIQYF
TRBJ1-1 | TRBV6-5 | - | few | CASSYSKNTEAFF
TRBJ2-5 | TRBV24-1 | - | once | CATSDLQGLQETQYF
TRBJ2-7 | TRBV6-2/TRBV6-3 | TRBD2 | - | CASSYGTSGRFGYEQYF
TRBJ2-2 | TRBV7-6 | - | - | CASSSQGTRELFF
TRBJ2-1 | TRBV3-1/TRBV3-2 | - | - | CASSRNYNEQFF
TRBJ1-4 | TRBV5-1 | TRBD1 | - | CASSSGQGLTNEKLFF
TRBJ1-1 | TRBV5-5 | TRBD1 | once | CASSYGQGRNTEAFF
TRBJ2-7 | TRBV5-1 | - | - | CASSFRPSYEQYF
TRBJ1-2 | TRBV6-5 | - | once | CASSYLGQIFNYGYTF
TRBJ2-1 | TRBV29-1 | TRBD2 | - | CSAQTSGRAGEQFF
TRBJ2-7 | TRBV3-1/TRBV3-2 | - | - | CASSPGPSAYEQYF
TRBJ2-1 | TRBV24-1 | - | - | CATSGTKVVEQFF
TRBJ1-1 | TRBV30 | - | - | CAWSVMLSDTEAFF
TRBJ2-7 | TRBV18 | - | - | CASSPPVSFSYEQYF